The clone carrying this T cell receptor beta chain came up many times. Antigen: not known. The data belong to a study of T cells in Graves' hyperthyroidism and ophthalmopathy. TCR beta CDR3 regions were amplified from RNA transcripts. Primed by the HTBI set, a first-round RT-PCR was run on the TCR CDR3. MiXCR, run by TCRdb on the multiplex PCR reads, gives a single entry per CDR3 protein. The sample lists roughly 380,000 distinct CDR3 sequences, around 14% seen once, with 9.5% to 12% in the top ten. Subjects aged 18 to 65 presented with newly diagnosed hyperthyroidism of less than 2 months' duration. Uncontrolled infections, other autoimmune diseases, pregnancy or lactation led to exclusion of patients. Cells are PBMCs isolated from 10 ml of fresh blood. CDR3 length equals 15 residues. Germline values: CDR1 SGHRS, CDR2 YFSETQ. Trimming cost V 5 bases and J 5 bases; bases outside gene matches: 8. Points from the study as a whole: Most expanded thyroid clonotypes above 0.001 recurred in blood.

The sequence came from a woman aged 55-69 years with Graves' hyperthyroidism. Sequences were obtained from blood. This sequence joins TRBV5-1 and TRBJ1-1, with 11 bases fitting TRBD1. This CDR3 reads CASRRTGGEGTEAFF. CDR3 sequence (DNA): TGCGCCAGCAGGAGGACAGGGGGCGAAGGGACTGAAGCTTTCTTT.